This record covers a single TCR beta chain. Its antigen is as yet unknown. The data originate from a study of beta chain features in type 1 diabetes. Overall study results and limits: Cells expressing TCR highly could be over-represented by cDNA sequencing. Still unanswered here is whether HLA type influences TCRB rearrangement. VDJ junctions in type 1 diabetes patients carried more deletions and fewer insertions.

Germline assignment: CDR1 SGDLS and CDR2 YYNGEE. The germline V and J ends were trimmed by 3 bases and 1 base, with 8 bases remaining between them. The CDR3 runs to 14 residues. Reverse transcription of all isolated RNA meant that expressed TCRB transcripts were sequenced. Data came from immunoSEQ multiplex PCR; TCRdb stores just in-frame clones and leaves some out. Here the sample spans about 300,000 clones, 8% being singletons. This TCR was sampled from a woman under 30 in good health. The V and J genes are TRBV9 and TRBJ1-5; perhaps TRBD1 as D (6 bases). Source material: central memory CD4+ T cells from blood. CDR3 in amino acids: CASSAGASNQPQHF. CDR3 DNA sequence: TGTGCCAGCAGCGCAGGGGCCAGCAATCAGCCCCAGCATTTT.